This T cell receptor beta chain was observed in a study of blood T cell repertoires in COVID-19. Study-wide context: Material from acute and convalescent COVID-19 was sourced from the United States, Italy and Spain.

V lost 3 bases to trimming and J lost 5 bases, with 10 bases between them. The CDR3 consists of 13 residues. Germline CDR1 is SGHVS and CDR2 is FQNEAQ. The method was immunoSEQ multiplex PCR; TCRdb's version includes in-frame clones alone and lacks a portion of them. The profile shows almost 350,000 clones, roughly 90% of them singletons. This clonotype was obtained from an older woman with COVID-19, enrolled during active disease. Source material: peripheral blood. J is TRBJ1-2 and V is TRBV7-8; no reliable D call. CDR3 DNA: TGTGCCAGCAGCTTCACAGACCTATATGGCTACACCTTC. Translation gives CASSFTDLYGYTF.